These 24 T cell receptor beta chains came from one sample sequenced in a study of Ad26.COV2.S vaccination and SARS-CoV-2 variants. Stated treatment: around 19 received Ad26.COV2.S at low or high dose, single or two shots; about 5 received placebo; per-sample allocation not given. Vaccine and placebo recipients were sampled on day 63 after the first injection. The method was immunoSEQ multiplex PCR; TCRdb's version includes in-frame clones alone and lacks a portion of them. The sample consists of fewer than 400,000 clones, about 85% of them appearing once. Sample: peripheral blood, taken in a trial of Ad26.COV2.S vaccine versus placebo. Receptors were obtained from a person between 18 and 60 years old who received the Ad26.COV2.S COVID-19 vaccine or a placebo.

The V gene is TRBV7-6, the J gene TRBJ1-6, with 11 bases matching TRBD1. The CDR3 runs 17 residues. Germline lookup yields CDR1 SGHVS and CDR2 FNYEAQ. V was pared by 3 bases and J by 6 bases, with 7 bases of the junction left unmatched. The CDR3 spells CASSLGQGGISNSPLHF. The CDR3 DNA sequence: TGTGCCAGCAGCTTGGGACAGGGGGGCATTTCTAATTCACCCCTCCACTTT.

V and J are TRBV5-4 and TRBJ1-2, with D unresolved. Germline V gives CDR1 SGHNT, CDR2 YYREEE (reference sequence). V was trimmed by 0 bases and J by 4 bases, leaving 7 bases between them. The length of the CDR3 is 13 residues. The CDR3 nucleotides read TGTGCCAGCAGCTTGGCGTGGAGCTATGGCTACACCTTC. Translation: CASSLAWSYGYTF.

The chain couples TRBV3-1 (or the pseudogene TRBV3-2) to TRBJ2-1, with D perhaps matching TRBD1 or TRBD2 (7 bases each). Trimming took 2 bases from V and 8 from J, leaving 22 bases between them. Per germline, CDR1 LGHDT and CDR2 YNNKEL (reference sequence). This CDR3 comprises 17 residues. DNA of the CDR3: TGTGCCAGCAGCCAAAATCAGGGGGGGGCGTTGAGCGATGAGCAGTTCTTC. Translation gives CASSQNQGGALSDEQFF.

This chain joins TRBV5-4 and TRBJ2-3; D possibly corresponds to TRBD2 (6 bases). Germline CDR1 and CDR2: SGHNT and YYREEE (reference sequence). With 4 bases removed from V and 5 bases from J, the gap between germline ends came to 23 bases. There are 17 residues in the CDR3. For the CDR3, the DNA is TGTGCCAGCAGCGGGAACCCGGGACTGGATGGAGGAGATACGCAGTATTTT. It yields the protein CASSGNPGLDGGDTQYF.

CDR3 protein: CASRQDRSNTGELFF. As DNA, the CDR3 is TGTGCCAGCAGGCAGGACAGGTCGAACACCGGGGAGCTGTTTTTT. This rearrangement joins TRBV6-4 to TRBJ2-2; 7 bases align to TRBD1. Germline CDR1 reads MRHNA; CDR2 reads SNTAGT. The CDR3 spans 15 residues. The V segment lost 6 bases and the J segment 0 bases; nucleotides outside the gene matches: 4.

Remarks on this clone: Other DNA sequences in the sample encode the same CDR3. The V gene is TRBV27, the J gene TRBJ1-1; D is undetermined. Germline V gene data show CDR1 as MNHEY and CDR2 as SMNVEV (reference sequence). The CDR3 covers 13 residues. V was shortened by 6 bases and J by 1 base, with 9 bases between the two germline ends. The chain's CDR3 is CASSLDGNTEAFF. As DNA, the CDR3 is TGTGCCAGCAGCCTGGACGGGAACACTGAAGCTTTCTTT.

The rearrangement uses TRBV5-1 and TRBJ2-1; 9 bases match TRBD2. The CDR3 totals 15 residues. Per germline, CDR1 SGHRS and CDR2 YFSETQ. After removal of 0 bases from V and 6 bases from J, the junction contained 4 bases not matched to a gene. The CDR3 loop reads CASSLVSGGTNEQFF. The CDR3 DNA is TGCGCCAGCAGCTTGGTTAGCGGGGGTACCAATGAGCAGTTCTTC.

V is TRBV5-4 and J is TRBJ2-5; D may be TRBD2 (6 bases). V lost 1 base and J lost 4, with 8 bases in between. There are 13 residues in the CDR3. The germline V gene has CDR1 SGHNT and CDR2 YYREEE (reference sequence). The CDR3, as DNA: TGTGCCAGCAGCTTGAGGGGAGGAGAGACCCAGTACTTC. Amino acid sequence: CASSLRGGETQYF.

As regards this clone: This clone may be a read error of a much larger clone one base away. The chain employs TRBV3-1 (or the pseudogene TRBV3-2) and TRBJ1-1; the match to TRBD1 covers 10 bases. The CDR3 has 13 residues. The germline V gene has CDR1 LGHDT and CDR2 YNNKEL (reference sequence). Trimming took 6 bases from V and 4 from J; bases not matched to a gene: 2. CDR3: CASRRTGGTEAFF. The CDR3 DNA follows: TGTGCCAGCAGACGGACAGGGGGCACTGAAGCTTTCTTT.

DNA of the CDR3: TGTGCCAGCAGTGAACAGGGCCAAGGAAACACCATATATTTT. It translates to CASSEQGQGNTIYF. The chain joins TRBV2 to TRBJ1-3; TRBD1 is a possible D gene (5 bases). Trimming stripped 2 bases from V and 4 bases from J, with 9 bases between. This CDR3 is built from 14 residues. In germline, CDR1 is SNHLY, CDR2 FYNNEI.

The gene calls are TRBV4-3 and TRBJ2-1; TRBD2 might be the D (5 bases). Trimming removed 4 bases at V and 8 bases at J, with 12 bases between. This CDR3 contains 13 residues. Germline CDR1 reads LGHNA; CDR2 reads YSLEER. Here the CDR3 reads CASSRLVRDEQFF. The CDR3 DNA reads as TGCGCCAGCAGCCGGCTGGTGAGGGATGAGCAGTTCTTC.

The V call is TRBV2, the J call TRBJ1-2; 10 positions match TRBD1. The CDR3 extends over 18 amino acids. Unmatched junction bases numbered 19, after V lost 6 bases and J lost 6 bases. The germline CDR1 and CDR2 sequences are SNHLY and FYNNEI. The CDR3 nucleotides are TGTGCCAGCAGGACGGTCGGCTACCTTCCGGGGACAGGGGATGGCTACACCTTC. Translation gives CASRTVGYLPGTGDGYTF.

This chain joins TRBV6-1 and TRBJ1-1, with a tentative D call TRBD1 (5 bases). The CDR3 length is 16 residues. The germline CDR1 and CDR2 sequences are MNHNS and SASEGT. V shed 0 bases and J shed 2 bases, with 13 bases lying between them. In nucleotides, the CDR3 is TGTGCCAGCAGTGAAGCGCCCAGGGTCTTTAACACTGAAGCTTTCTTT. As protein: CASSEAPRVFNTEAFF.

Only one count was recorded for this clone. The rearrangement links TRBV29-1 to TRBJ1-1; D may be TRBD1 (5 bases). This CDR3 has 14 amino acids. CDR1 SQVTM and CDR2 ANQGSEA come from the germline V gene. V was cut by 0 bases and J by 1 base, with 9 bases left in between. The CDR3 sequence is CSVEEGPGNTEAFF. The CDR3 DNA reads TGCAGCGTTGAAGAGGGACCTGGGAACACTGAAGCTTTCTTT.

The V call is TRBV3-1 (or the pseudogene TRBV3-2), the J call TRBJ1-2, with 8 bases matching TRBD1. The CDR3 extends over 13 amino acids. Germline CDR1 and CDR2: LGHDT and YNNKEL (reference sequence). The trim removed 3 bases at V and 9 bases at J, leaving 6 bases unmatched. The CDR3 DNA is TGTGCCAGCAGCCACACAGACAGGGGAAGCTACACCTTC. Its protein product is CASSHTDRGSYTF.

The chain uses TRBV2 and TRBJ1-4, with D hard to call. Trimming took 4 bases from V and 2 from J, leaving 11 bases between them. This CDR3 is 15 amino acids long. Germline V gives CDR1 SNHLY, CDR2 FYNNEI. In nucleotides, the CDR3 is TGTGCCAGCAGTGTTGAGGGCTCGACTAATGAAAAACTGTTTTTT. It codes for CASSVEGSTNEKLFF.

The chain couples TRBV11-2 to TRBJ2-1; 9 bases are a match to TRBD2. V trimming: 4 bases; J trimming: 3 bases; junction bases outside the gene matches: 1. Germline CDR1 and CDR2: SGHAT and FQNNGV. The CDR3 contains 14 residues. The CDR3 bases are TGTGCCAGCAGCTCACTAGCGGGCTACAATGAGCAGTTCTTC. This codes for CASSSLAGYNEQFF.

The chain has TRBV19 and TRBJ1-2, with D possibly TRBD1 on 6 matching bases. The CDR3 loop spans 14 amino acids. Trimming removed 2 bases from V and 3 bases from J, with 10 bases in between. The germline CDR1 and CDR2 sequences are LNHDA and SQIVND (reference sequence). The CDR3 sequence is CASSIRGPDYGYTF. As DNA, the CDR3 is TGTGCCAGTAGTATACGGGGGCCAGACTATGGCTACACCTTC.

The chain recombines TRBV24-1 with TRBJ2-7, with a tentative D call TRBD1 (6 bases). From germline, CDR1 is KGHDR and CDR2 SFDVKD. The CDR3 extends over 12 amino acids. Trimming left V 3 bases short and J 7 bases short, with 9 bases between. CDR3 sequence: CATSDPGTEQYF. The DNA for the CDR3 is TGTGCCACCAGTGATCCCGGGACAGAGCAGTACTTC.

The chain links TRBV5-1 to TRBJ1-1; 7 nucleotides agree with TRBD1. V was clipped by 6 bases and J by 1 base; unmatched bases: 6. This CDR3 region has 14 residues. Per germline, CDR1 SGHRS and CDR2 YFSETQ. The CDR3 bases are TGCGCCAGCACCTCCGGGACAGCGAACACTGAAGCTTTCTTT. It is translated as CASTSGTANTEAFF.

The chain is built from TRBV4-1 and TRBJ1-2; no reliable D call. Germline V CDR1 and CDR2: MGHRA, YSYEKL. V lost 0 bases and J 4 bases, leaving 15 bases between the germline ends. The CDR3 contains 16 residues. CDR3 in amino acids: CASSQEPSRHSYGYTF. DNA for the CDR3: TGCGCCAGCAGCCAAGAGCCAAGCCGGCATTCCTATGGCTACACCTTC.

This clone has just one count. The CDR3 region is CASSMGLNNEQFF. The CDR3 nucleotides read TGTGCCAGTAGTATGGGACTGAACAATGAGCAGTTCTTC. The V gene is TRBV19, the J gene TRBJ2-1; a weak D match, TRBD2 (6 bases). Deletions cut 3 bases from V and 5 bases from J, with 8 bases between. The CDR3 contains 13 residues. Germline lookup yields CDR1 LNHDA and CDR2 SQIVND (reference sequence).

This clone has just a few counts. The chain combines TRBV7-2 with TRBJ2-5; 11 positions agree with TRBD2. This CDR3 is 17 amino acids long. Germline values: CDR1 SGHTA, CDR2 FQGNSA. The ends lost 2 bases at V and 5 bases at J; junction bases unmatched: 10. The CDR3, as DNA: TGTGCCAGCAGCTTAAGTAGCGGGGGGGATATCCGGGAGACCCAGTACTTC. Protein product: CASSLSSGGDIRETQYF.

This clone was recorded once. The genes are TRBV7-9 and TRBJ1-4; 7 bases match TRBD1. Germline trimming cut 6 bases from V and 5 bases from J; bases unmatched to any gene: 6. Germline V gene lookup returns CDR1 SEHNR and CDR2 FQNEAQ (reference sequence). The CDR3 runs to 14 residues. The CDR3 nucleotides are TGTGCCAGCAGAGGGGCAGGGGGAAATGAAAAACTGTTTTTT. Translated, it gives CASRGAGGNEKLFF. Full variable domain (remainder filled in from reference TRBV7-9 and TRBJ1-4): DTGVSQNPRHKITKRGQNVTFRCDPISEHNRLYWYRQTLGQGPEFLTYFQNEAQLEKSRLLSDRFSAERPKGSFSTLEIQRTEQGDSAMYLCASRGAGGNEKLFFGSGTQLSVL.